This TCR beta chain was sequenced in a study of spatial heterogeneity in lung cancer. Study as a whole: Each time, sequencing found more beta-chain sequences than alpha-chain sequences.

This CDR3 has 13 residues. V shed 4 bases, J shed 6 bases, and the junction held 3 bases outside the gene matches. Germline CDR1 is LGHDT and CDR2 is YNNKEL (reference sequence). In its sample, this clonotype was seen many times. Its target is unknown. Every TCR cDNA molecule bore its own unique molecular identifier. TCRdb processed the 5' RACE reads anew with MiXCR; each CDR3 protein has one entry. The profile covers about 40,000 distinct CDR3 sequences, with around 5.2% appearing a single time and about a quarter taken by the ten largest. Documented time point: sample taken at primary tumor resection. No cells were sorted before sequencing. The whole RNA sequenced was extracted from tumor, nontumor lung or frozen PBMC. Untreated early-stage non-small cell lung cancer patients, 70 to 85 in total, were the donors. Study results and caveats: Blood showed ubiquitous tumor TCRs more often at resection than at routine follow-up.

The V and J genes are TRBV3-1 and TRBJ1-2; TRBD1 matches at 9 bases. Sample: PBMCs, taken at surgery. The clonotype originates from a female donor with early-stage non-small cell lung cancer. CDR3 region: CASSRGTGHGYTF. The CDR3 nucleotides read TGTGCCAGCAGCCGGGGGACAGGGCATGGCTACACCTTC.